The rows below give T cell receptor beta chains drawn from one sample of a study of cytomegalovirus exposure and HLA in healthy donors. The repertoire was sequenced with immunoSEQ multiplex PCR; TCRdb's copy has only in-frame clones and lacks some. The sample has around 220,000 clones; roughly 70% are singletons. The material sequenced was PBMCs. The receptors come from a woman aged 30 to 39 in good health and CMV-seronegative. Each CDR3 is given with its conserved first and last residue. D genes are given only for firm matches. The size field is filled for only some rows; it gives once, few, many or a size class.

clone size,V gene,J gene,D gene,CDR3 protein,CDR3 DNA
-,TRBV11-2,TRBJ1-2,TRBD1,CASSSGTVHSSAAYGYTF,TGTGCCAGCAGCTCAGGGACAGTTCACTCCTCGGCCGCCTATGGCTACACCTTC
-,TRBV7-9,TRBJ1-1,-,CSSSLGYSGSTEAFF,TGTTCCAGCAGCCTAGGCTATTCGGGGAGCACTGAAGCTTTCTTT
-,TRBV7-6,TRBJ1-5,-,CASSYQGGQPQHF,TGTGCCAGCAGCTACCAAGGGGGACAGCCCCAGCATTTT
-,TRBV19,TRBJ2-3,TRBD2,CASTIVRLAGAIPTDTQYF,TGTGCCAGTACTATAGTAAGACTAGCGGGGGCAATTCCCACAGATACGCAGTATTTT
-,TRBV29-1,TRBJ2-5,TRBD2,CSVADKTTGLAVRETQYF,TGCAGCGTCGCCGACAAGACTACGGGACTAGCGGTTCGGGAGACCCAGTACTTC
few,TRBV30,TRBJ1-2,-,CAWSLDRSSAGYTF,TGTGCCTGGAGTCTCGACAGGTCCTCAGCGGGCTACACCTTC
-,TRBV18,TRBJ1-1,TRBD1,CASSPARGVDTEAFF,TGTGCCAGCTCACCAGCCAGGGGGGTAGACACTGAAGCTTTCTTT
-,TRBV7-9,TRBJ2-7,-,CSSSLPASETYEQYF,TGTTCCAGCAGCTTACCCGCCAGCGAGACCTACGAGCAGTACTTC
-,TRBV6-6,TRBJ2-7,-,CASSSTRTRTYEQYF,TGTGCCAGCAGTTCGACCAGGACAAGGACCTACGAGCAGTACTTC
-,TRBV11-2,TRBJ1-2,-,CASSLGAGPGYTF,TGTGCCAGCAGCTTAGGGGCAGGGCCCGGCTACACCTTC
-,TRBV5-6,TRBJ2-5,-,CASSRSGVGTQYF,TGTGCCAGCAGCCGCAGTGGAGTGGGGACCCAGTACTTC
-,TRBV14,TRBJ2-5,-,CASSQQGWDTEQYF,TGTGCCAGCAGCCAACAGGGGTGGGATACAGAGCAGTACTTC
-,TRBV27,TRBJ1-2,TRBD1,CASSLYGTGSYGYTF,TGTGCCAGCAGTTTATATGGGACAGGGAGTTATGGCTACACCTTC